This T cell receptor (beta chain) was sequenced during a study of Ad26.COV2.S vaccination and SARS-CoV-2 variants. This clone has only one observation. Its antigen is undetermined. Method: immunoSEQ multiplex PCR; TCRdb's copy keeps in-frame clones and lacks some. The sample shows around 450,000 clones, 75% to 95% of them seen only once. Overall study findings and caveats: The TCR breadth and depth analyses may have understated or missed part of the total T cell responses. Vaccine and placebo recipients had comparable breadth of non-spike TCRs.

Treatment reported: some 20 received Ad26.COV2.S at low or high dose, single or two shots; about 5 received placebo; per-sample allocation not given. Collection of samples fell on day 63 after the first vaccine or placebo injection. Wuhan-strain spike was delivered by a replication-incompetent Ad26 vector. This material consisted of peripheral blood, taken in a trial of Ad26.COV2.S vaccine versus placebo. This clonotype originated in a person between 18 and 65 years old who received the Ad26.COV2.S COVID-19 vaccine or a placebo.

CDR3: CASSESGNTEAFF. CDR3 sequence (DNA): TGTGCCAGCTCAGAAAGCGGGAACACTGAAGCTTTCTTT. The chain uses TRBV18 and TRBJ1-1; D gene uncertain. The germline gives CDR1 KGHSH, CDR2 LQKENI. The CDR3 runs 13 residues. The V and J ends lost 5 bases and 1 base respectively, with 8 bases between them.